This entry lists 2 T cell receptor beta chains sequenced from one sample in a study of blood T cells in healthy people across ages. Through a sample-barcoded 5' primer and a J-beta primer mix, a second PCR was run for about 7 to 12 cycles. MiXCR, run by TCRdb on the 5' RACE reads, gives a single entry per CDR3 protein. This sample has around 990,000 distinct CDR3 sequences, with around two fifths found just once. The sequenced material came from blood. All receptors come from a man between 18 and 29 years old in good health.

The chain links TRBV7-9 to TRBJ2-1; TRBD1 agrees at 11 bases. V dropped 10 bases and J dropped 7; count of bases not matched to a gene: 9. The CDR3 length is 14 residues. Germline CDR1 is SEHNR and CDR2 is FQNEAQ (reference sequence). CDR3 DNA sequence: TGTGCCACCTGGGACAGGGGGATACGGAATGAGCAGTTCTTC. Translation gives CATWDRGIRNEQFF.

The CDR3 region has the DNA TGTGCCAGCAGTCTAATCCCACAGGGGAGGAAGACTGAAGCTTTCTTT. Translated, it gives CASSLIPQGRKTEAFF. The chain joins TRBV12-3 or TRBV12-4 to TRBJ1-1; 7 positions match TRBD1. The CDR3 totals 16 residues. The V segment lost 5 bases and the J segment 5 bases; nucleotides outside the gene matches: 14.